This T cell receptor (beta chain) is from a study of OX40 agonist ivuxolimab in advanced cancers. Note on this clone: The antigen remains undetermined.

General study findings and limits: No antigen was identified for the clonally expanded peripheral T cells.

V gave up 2 bases and J gave up 6 bases, with 11 bases separating them. Germline CDR1 and CDR2: LGHNA and YSLEER. This CDR3 region has 14 residues. The method was immunoSEQ multiplex PCR; TCRdb's version includes in-frame clones alone and lacks a portion of them. The sample has roughly 64,000 clones, approximately 81% seen once. This receptor was taken from an adult with an advanced solid tumor such as melanoma, head and neck, liver or kidney cancer. The input for sequencing was CD4+ or CD8+ T cells sorted from blood, taken in a trial of the OX40 agonist ivuxolimab. This chain joins TRBV4-3 and TRBJ1-5; TRBD1 is a possible D gene (5 bases). CDR3 loop: CASSQIAGVQPQHF. CDR3 in DNA: TGCGCCAGCAGCCAAATCGCGGGGGTTCAGCCCCAGCATTTT.